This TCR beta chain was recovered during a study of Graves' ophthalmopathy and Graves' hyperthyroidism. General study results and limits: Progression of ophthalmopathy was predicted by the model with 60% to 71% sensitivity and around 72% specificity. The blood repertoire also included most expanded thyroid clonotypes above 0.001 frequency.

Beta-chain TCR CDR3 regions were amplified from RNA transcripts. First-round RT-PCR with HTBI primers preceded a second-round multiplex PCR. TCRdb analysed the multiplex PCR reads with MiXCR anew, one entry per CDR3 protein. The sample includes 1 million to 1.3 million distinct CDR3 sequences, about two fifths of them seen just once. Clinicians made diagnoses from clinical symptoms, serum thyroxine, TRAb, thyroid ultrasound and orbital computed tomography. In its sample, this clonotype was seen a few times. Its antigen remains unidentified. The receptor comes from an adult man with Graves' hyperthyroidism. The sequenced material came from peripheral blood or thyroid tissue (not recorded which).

The CDR3 region is CASSYSPRATETQYF. The CDR3 bases are TGTGCCAGCAGTTACTCGCCCCGGGCCACCGAGACCCAGTACTTC. The gene calls are TRBV6-5 and TRBJ2-5; D uncertain. Looked up from germline, CDR1 is MNHEY and CDR2 is SVGAGI. The CDR3 is 15 amino acids. V lost 0 bases and J lost 5, with 13 bases in between.